The rows below give T cell receptor beta chains drawn from one sample of a study of shared clonotypes between healthy human individuals. Generated by immunoSEQ multiplex PCR, the TCRdb table keeps only in-frame clones and is missing some. The sample shows roughly 2.5 million clones, over 85% of them seen only once. Sequences were obtained from naive CD4+ T cells sorted from blood. The receptors come from a man aged 18 to 29 in good health. Each CDR3 is given with its conserved first and last residue. D genes are given only for firm matches. Clone size is shown for a subset of rows, as once, few, many or a class of expanded clone.

clone_size | j_call | d_call | v_call | cdr3_nt | cdr3_aa
- | TRBJ2-3 | TRBD2 | TRBV11-2 | TGTGCCAGCAGCTTGGTAGCGGGGGGGATCACAGATACGCAGTATTTT | CASSLVAGGITDTQYF
- | TRBJ2-7 | - | TRBV28 | TGTGCCAGCAGTTTATTCGGCGGCTCCTACGAGCAGTACTTC | CASSLFGGSYEQYF
once | TRBJ1-5 | - | TRBV6-6 | TGTGCCAGCAGTTACTCGAGGCCCTACAATCAGCCCCAGCATTTT | CASSYSRPYNQPQHF
- | TRBJ2-3 | TRBD2 | TRBV11-3 | TGTGCCAGCAGCTTAGATGGTAGCGGGGGGGGCACAGATACGCAGTATTTT | CASSLDGSGGGTDTQYF
- | TRBJ2-1 | - | TRBV5-8 | TGTGCCAGCAGCTTGGGCCTCGGAAGCTCCTACAATGAGCAGTTCTTC | CASSLGLGSSYNEQFF
- | TRBJ1-1 | - | TRBV4-1 | TGCGCCAGTAGCCAGGGGTGGAGAGGGGTGAACACTGAAGCTTTCTTT | CASSQGWRGVNTEAFF
- | TRBJ1-5 | - | TRBV10-2 | TGCGCCAGCAGGGATACATATGGGGTAGGGAATCAGCCCCAGCATTTT | CASRDTYGVGNQPQHF
few | TRBJ1-5 | - | TRBV30 | TGTGCCTGGAGCCTGCCACTCTTCCGCAGCCGCAATCAGCCCCAGCATTTT | CAWSLPLFRSRNQPQHF
- | TRBJ2-1 | TRBD1 | TRBV7-9 | TGTGCCAGCAGCCCGCGGGGACAGGGGATTAATGAGCAGTTCTTC | CASSPRGQGINEQFF
once | TRBJ2-2 | - | TRBV7-6 | TGTGCCAGCAGCTTCTCGGACTCCGGGGAGCTGTTTTTT | CASSFSDSGELFF
- | TRBJ2-7 | TRBD2 | TRBV6-5 | TGTGCCAGCAGTCCCAGCGGGACCTACGAGCAGTACTTC | CASSPSGTYEQYF
- | TRBJ2-5 | - | TRBV5-1 | TGCGCCAGCAGCCGGTTGAGCGGCCCGCAAGAGACCCAGTACTTC | CASSRLSGPQETQYF
once | TRBJ1-4 | TRBD1 | TRBV19 | TGTGCCAGTAGTGCCGACAGGGGGAATGAAAAACTGTTTTTT | CASSADRGNEKLFF
- | TRBJ2-5 | - | TRBV5-1 | TGCGCCAGCAGGGAGGGGAGGCAAGAGACCCAGTACTTC | CASREGRQETQYF
- | TRBJ2-6 | - | TRBV5-1 | TGCGCCAGCAGCTTGTCCGGGTCTGGGGCCAACGTCCTGACTTTC | CASSLSGSGANVLTF
once | TRBJ2-5 | - | TRBV10-3 | TGTGCCATCAGTGGGACAGACCTGTACCAAGAGACCCAGTACTTC | CAISGTDLYQETQYF
- | TRBJ2-1 | - | TRBV7-6 | TGTGCCAGCAGCTTAAGGTGGGACTTCGGGGAGCAGTTCTTC | CASSLRWDFGEQFF
- | TRBJ1-5 | TRBD1 | TRBV2 | TGTGCCAGCAGCTTTTCGGGACAGGGTCATCAGCCCCAGCATTTT | CASSFSGQGHQPQHF
once | TRBJ2-2 | TRBD1 | TRBV28 | TGTGCCAGCAGTTTAGTGGGACAGAGCACCGGGGAGCTGTTTTTT | CASSLVGQSTGELFF
- | TRBJ1-2 | - | TRBV5-5 | TGTGCCAGCAGCGCCCGGGGGGCGCCTTCTGTGGGCTATGGCTACACCTTC | CASSARGAPSVGYGYTF
once | TRBJ1-1 | - | TRBV6-5 | TGTGCCAGCACCCTGGGGGGACAGAACACTGAAGCTTTCTTT | CASTLGGQNTEAFF
- | TRBJ1-1 | TRBD1 | TRBV7-9 | TGTGCCAGCAGCCTAACAGGGGATTACACTGAAGCTTTCTTT | CASSLTGDYTEAFF
- | TRBJ1-2 | - | TRBV11-2 | TGTGCCAGCAGCCAACGGGCCTATGGCTACACCTTC | CASSQRAYGYTF
- | TRBJ1-6 | - | TRBV14 | TGTGCCAGCAGCCGAAATGGGGTGGGATCACCCCTCCACTTT | CASSRNGVGSPLHF
- | TRBJ1-1 | - | TRBV19 | TGTGCCAGTAGTACGCAGGGGTCCACTGAAGCTTTCTTT | CASSTQGSTEAFF
- | TRBJ2-5 | - | TRBV5-6 | TGTGCCAGCAGCTTGGGTGGGGTTGGAGAGACCCAGTACTTC | CASSLGGVGETQYF
- | TRBJ1-5 | - | TRBV19 | TGTGCCAGTAGTGTCCACGTGCAGGGAAATCAGCCCCAGCATTTT | CASSVHVQGNQPQHF
- | TRBJ1-5 | TRBD1 | TRBV7-9 | TGTGCCAGCAGCTCTCAGGGGGACCAGCCCCAGCATTTT | CASSSQGDQPQHF
- | TRBJ1-2 | - | TRBV6-5 | TGTGCCAGCAGTTACAGGGGGTACTATGGCTACACCTTC | CASSYRGYYGYTF
few | TRBJ1-1 | - | TRBV21-1 | TGTGCCAGCAGCAAAGCGCTGGGGGGCAAGAGGTATAACACTGAAGCTTTCTTT | CASSKALGGKRYNTEAFF
- | TRBJ1-6 | - | TRBV4-1 | TGCGCCAGCAGCCGCGGGTCAGCAGACCGGGGATCACCCCTCCACTTT | CASSRGSADRGSPLHF
- | TRBJ2-5 | TRBD2 | TRBV5-1 | TGCGCCAGCAGCTCATCTAGCGGGGGGAATGTTGGGACCCAGTACTTC | CASSSSSGGNVGTQYF
- | TRBJ2-7 | TRBD1 | TRBV29-1 | TGCAGCGTTGAACAGGGGGCGAACTACGAGCAGTACTTC | CSVEQGANYEQYF
once | TRBJ2-7 | TRBD2 | TRBV7-8 | TGTGCCAGCAGCTTACCTAGCGGGAGGTACGAGCAGTACTTC | CASSLPSGRYEQYF
- | TRBJ2-2 | TRBD2 | TRBV9 | TGTGCCAGCAGCGTAGCGCCCCCGGGACTAGCCTCGAACACCGGGGAGCTGTTTTTT | CASSVAPPGLASNTGELFF
- | TRBJ1-2 | - | TRBV6-1 | TGTGCCAGCAGTGATGTTCGGGGCAGCGTCAGCTATGGCTACACCTTC | CASSDVRGSVSYGYTF
- | TRBJ1-4 | - | TRBV29-1 | TGCAGCGTTGGGGGTCGGGATCTGTCGGGACTGTTTTTT | CSVGGRDLSGLFF
- | TRBJ1-5 | - | TRBV7-2 | TGTGCCAGCAGCTCCGCTTCCTATCAGCCCCAGCATTTT | CASSSASYQPQHF
- | TRBJ1-5 | - | TRBV10-2 | TGCGCCAGCAGTGAGGAGGCAGTCCAGCCCCAGCATTTT | CASSEEAVQPQHF
- | TRBJ2-3 | TRBD1 | TRBV14 | TGTGCCAGCAGCCTAACAGGGGGCGCTTTAACAGATACGCAGTATTTT | CASSLTGGALTDTQYF
once | TRBJ2-7 | - | TRBV11-2 | TGTGCCAGCAGCTTAGATTACCCTGGCGAGCAGTACTTC | CASSLDYPGEQYF
- | TRBJ2-5 | - | TRBV18 | TGTGCCAGCTCACCTACGTTCGGAGAGACCCAGTACTTC | CASSPTFGETQYF
- | TRBJ2-2 | TRBD1 | TRBV15 | TGTGCCACCAGCACAGACAGGGGACGGGCGCTGGCCGGGGAGCTGTTTTTT | CATSTDRGRALAGELFF
- | TRBJ2-7 | - | TRBV6-5 | TGTGCCAGCAGTTACAGCGACTCCCAGTCCTACGAGCAGTACTTC | CASSYSDSQSYEQYF
- | TRBJ1-1 | - | TRBV20-1 | TGCAGTGCTAGTGAGACTGAAGCTTTCTTT | CSASETEAFF
- | TRBJ1-1 | - | TRBV5-1 | TGCGCCAGCAGCTCCAACCTGAACACTGAAGCTTTCTTT | CASSSNLNTEAFF
- | TRBJ2-3 | - | TRBV4-1 | TGCGCCAGCAGCCCACCCTTGGATACGCAGTATTTT | CASSPPLDTQYF
few | TRBJ1-5 | - | TRBV30 | TGTGCCTGGGCCCTCGGGGGTTCAGGTCAGCCCCAGCATTTT | CAWALGGSGQPQHF
- | TRBJ2-7 | TRBD2 | TRBV5-1 | TGCGCCAGCAGCCCAGGGACTAGCGGGGTCACCTCCCTTTTACAGTACTTC | CASSPGTSGVTSLLQYF
once | TRBJ2-3 | TRBD1 | TRBV5-4 | TGTGCCAGCAGCTGGGACAGGGCTAGCACAGATACGCAGTATTTT | CASSWDRASTDTQYF
- | TRBJ1-2 | - | TRBV7-8 | TGTGCCAGCAGCTTAGCAGGCTACAGCAACTATGGCTACACCTTC | CASSLAGYSNYGYTF
- | TRBJ2-7 | TRBD2 | TRBV27 | TGTGCCAGCAGGAATATCAGACTAGCTCAAACCTCCTACGAGCAGTACTTC | CASRNIRLAQTSYEQYF
once | TRBJ2-2 | TRBD2 | TRBV25-1 | TGTGCCAGCAGTGAAGCGGGGGGCACCGGGGAGCTGTTTTTT | CASSEAGGTGELFF
- | TRBJ2-2 | - | TRBV25-1 | TGTGCCAGCACTCTCCAGAACACCGGGGAGCTGTTTTTT | CASTLQNTGELFF
- | TRBJ1-5 | - | TRBV18 | TGTGCCAGCTCACCACCCCTGGCCAGAGATCAGCCCCAGCATTTT | CASSPPLARDQPQHF